Following are 21 T cell receptor beta chains from one sample sequenced in a study of shared clonotypes between healthy human individuals. Here immunoSEQ multiplex PCR was the method, and the copy in TCRdb shows in-frame clones only, minus some. The sample includes about 1.5 million clones, about 98% of them seen just once. Sequencing used naive CD4+ T cells sorted from blood. Subset indicated: CD45RA+ positively selected. Source of these receptors: a man aged 25-40 years in good health.

This clone has a single count. The sample contains more than one DNA sequence encoding this CDR3. The chain couples TRBV10-1 to TRBJ2-7; D not certain. Trimming removed 2 bases from V and 0 bases from J, with 2 bases in between. This CDR3 is 12 amino acids long. The germline CDR1 and CDR2 sequences are WNHNN and SYGVQD (reference sequence). CDR3 residues: CASSESSYEQYF. The DNA of the CDR3 is TGCGCCAGCAGTGAGAGCTCCTACGAGCAGTACTTC.

The CDR3 protein is CASSLAGAATNEKLFF. The CDR3 DNA reads as TGTGCCAGCAGCTTGGCCGGGGCTGCAACTAATGAAAAACTGTTTTTT. The rearrangement joins TRBV5-5 to TRBJ1-4; TRBD1 might be the D (5 bases). Per the germline V gene, CDR1 is SGHKS and CDR2 is YYEKEE (reference sequence). This CDR3 comprises 16 residues. Trimming cost V 0 bases and J 0 bases, with 9 bases left between them.

This chain joins TRBV5-1 and TRBJ2-2; 8 bases are shared with TRBD1. The CDR3 runs 16 residues. Germline CDR1 reads SGHRS; CDR2 reads YFSETQ. With V trimmed by 4 bases and J by 9 bases, 14 bases remained unmatched. The CDR3 is CASSPLQGVGSRELFF. The DNA for the CDR3 is TGCGCCAGCAGCCCACTACAGGGGGTTGGATCCCGGGAGCTGTTTTTT.

The chain couples TRBV14 to TRBJ2-7; 7 bases match TRBD2. V lost 2 bases, J lost 8 bases, and 6 bases stayed unmatched. Germline CDR1 reads SGHDN; CDR2 reads FVKESK. The CDR3 spans 13 residues. In DNA, the CDR3 is TGTGCCAGCAGCCAACTCGGGGGGACTAAGCAGTACTTC. Encoded protein: CASSQLGGTKQYF.

The V gene is TRBV15, the J gene TRBJ1-2; 11 bases line up with TRBD1. J gave up 6 bases and V 3 bases, and 6 bases lay outside the gene matches. CDR1 is LNHNV, CDR2 YYDKDF, per germline (reference sequence). The CDR3 runs to 15 residues. The CDR3 sequence is CATSRAGGQGDGYTF. CDR3 in DNA: TGTGCCACCAGCAGGGCGGGGGGACAGGGGGATGGCTACACCTTC. Full variable domain (outside the CDR3, taken from reference TRBV15 and TRBJ1-2): DAMVIQNPRYQVTQFGKPVTLSCSQTLNHNVMYWYQQKSSQAPKLLFHYYDKDFNNEADTPDNFQSRRPNTSFCFLDIRSPGLGDTAMYLCATSRAGGQGDGYTFGSGTRLTVV.

This chain connects TRBV4-3 to TRBJ2-2; D may be TRBD1 or TRBD2 (5 bases each). From germline, CDR1 is LGHNA and CDR2 YSLEER. Trimming pared 6 bases from V and 6 bases from J, leaving 14 bases between. The CDR3 spans 14 residues. The CDR3 nucleotides read TGCGCCAGCAGACCTACGGGGCAGGCCGGGGAGCTGTTTTTT. This translates into CASRPTGQAGELFF.

The chain joins TRBV28 to TRBJ2-2, with TRBD2 as a possible D gene (5 bases). CDR3 length: 15 amino acids. Germline-derived CDR1 and CDR2 are MDHEN and SYDVKM. V was clipped by 3 bases and J by 0 bases, with 8 bases between them. CDR3 loop: CASSFRGSNTGELFF. CDR3 DNA: TGTGCCAGCAGTTTTCGGGGATCGAACACCGGGGAGCTGTTTTTT.

To note about this clone: Other DNA sequences in the sample encode the same CDR3. J is TRBJ2-5 and V is TRBV5-1; D perhaps matches TRBD2 (5 bases). V was shortened by 0 bases and J by 1 base, with 7 bases between the two germline ends. The CDR3 sequence is 14 residues long. Germline CDR1 reads SGHRS; CDR2 reads YFSETQ. The DNA of the CDR3 is TGCGCCAGCAGCTTGGAAGGACTCCAAGAGACCCAGTACTTC. Its translation is CASSLEGLQETQYF.

This chain uses TRBV27 with TRBJ2-1; D might be TRBD2 (5 bases). Germline-derived CDR1 and CDR2 are MNHEY and SMNVEV (reference sequence). The CDR3 runs to 15 residues. The V and J ends lost 2 bases and 10 bases respectively, with 18 bases between them. The CDR3 region has the DNA TGTGCCAGCAGTTTAAGTACCGGGGTTCCCGGGGAGCAGTTCTTC. As protein: CASSLSTGVPGEQFF.

The chain recombines TRBV23-1 with TRBJ2-7; 7 nucleotides agree with TRBD1. TRBV23-1 is designated an ORF whose function remains uncertain. With V trimmed by 4 bases and J by 7 bases, 13 bases remained unmatched. There are 15 residues in the CDR3. The DNA for the CDR3 is TGCGCCAGCAGTCGTCCGGGACAGACCCCCCTGGAGCAGTACTTC. Translation gives CASSRPGQTPLEQYF.

The chain has TRBV6-4 and TRBJ1-1; TRBD1 agrees at 7 bases. The CDR3 covers 13 residues. Germline CDR1 and CDR2: MRHNA and SNTAGT. Germline trimming cut 6 bases from V and 6 bases from J; bases unmatched to any gene: 7. This chain's CDR3 is CASSLTGTSEAFF. The CDR3 region has the DNA TGTGCCAGCAGCCTGACAGGGACCTCTGAAGCTTTCTTT.

This chain joins TRBV29-1 and TRBJ1-1; 7 bases are shared with TRBD1. The CDR3 consists of 16 residues. Per germline, CDR1 SQVTM and CDR2 ANQGSEA. V dropped 5 bases and J dropped 3; count of bases not matched to a gene: 15. The chain's CDR3 is CSVNRRLTGRDTEAFF. The CDR3 DNA reads as TGCAGCGTTAACCGTCGGTTGACAGGGCGGGACACTGAAGCTTTCTTT.

The V and J genes are TRBV10-3 and TRBJ2-1; 11 bases fit TRBD2. The CDR3 length is 16 residues. Trimming cost V 5 bases and J 0 bases; bases outside gene matches: 3. Germline V lookup: CDR1 ENHRY, CDR2 SYGVKD. The CDR3 region is CAISLAGGVSYNEQFF. CDR3 coding DNA: TGTGCCATCAGTCTAGCGGGAGGAGTCTCCTACAATGAGCAGTTCTTC.

This sequence joins TRBV5-1 and TRBJ2-6, with D unresolved. The germline V gene encodes CDR1 SGHRS and CDR2 YFSETQ. This CDR3 has 14 amino acids. With 5 bases removed from V and 3 bases from J, the gap between germline ends came to 9 bases. The CDR3 reads CASRPVDGANVLTF. CDR3 DNA sequence: TGCGCCAGCAGACCGGTAGATGGGGCCAACGTCCTGACTTTC.

The chain has TRBV13 and TRBJ2-7; D is unresolved. The CDR3 is 14 residues long. The germline gives CDR1 PRHDT, CDR2 FYEKMQ (reference sequence). V lost 8 bases and J lost 0, with 14 bases in between. The DNA for the CDR3 is TGTGCCAGCTCTCGTCCGTTAAGCTCCTACGAGCAGTACTTC. Its translation: CASSRPLSSYEQYF.

V and J are TRBV5-1 and TRBJ2-7; 9 nucleotides align to TRBD2. Germline-derived CDR1 and CDR2 are SGHRS and YFSETQ. V trimming: 0 bases; J trimming: 6 bases; junction bases outside the gene matches: 13. This CDR3 spans 17 amino acids. CDR3 DNA sequence: TGCGCCAGCAGCTTGGGAATAGCGGGAGATTATTGGGGCGAGCAGTACTTC. It is translated as CASSLGIAGDYWGEQYF.

This clone was seen a few times. J is TRBJ2-7 and V is TRBV2; D not certain. Trimming shortened V by 8 bases and J by 2 bases, and 4 bases separated the two germline ends. Germline V gene lookup returns CDR1 SNHLY and CDR2 FYNNEI. This CDR3 has 10 amino acids. CDR3 region: CASQPYEQYF. In nucleotides, the CDR3 is TGTGCCAGCCAGCCCTACGAGCAGTACTTC.

The chain is built from TRBV7-9 and TRBJ2-7, with 14 positions matching TRBD2. Germline CDR1 is SEHNR and CDR2 is FQNEAQ (reference sequence). V lost 3 bases, J lost 4 bases, and 2 bases stayed unmatched. This CDR3 comprises 15 residues. CDR3 DNA sequence: TGTGCCAGCAGCTTCGGGACTAGCGGGAGATACGAGCAGTACTTC. Its protein product is CASSFGTSGRYEQYF.

The CDR3 DNA reads as TGTGCCAGCAGCTTAGCGACACCCGACTCTGGAAACACCATATATTTT. Translation gives CASSLATPDSGNTIYF. The V gene is TRBV7-2, the J gene TRBJ1-3, with D unclear. CDR1 SGHTA and CDR2 FQGNSA come from the germline V gene. The length of the CDR3 is 16 residues. Trimming took 0 bases from V and 0 from J, leaving 9 bases between them.

The genes are TRBV7-9 and TRBJ2-3; unclear D gene. The CDR3 is made up of 15 amino acids. The ends were cut back, 1 base at V and 1 base at J, with 9 bases in the middle. CDR1 is SEHNR, CDR2 FQNEAQ, per germline (reference sequence). The CDR3 coding sequence is TGTGCCAGCAGCTTAGGTTCAGCTGGCACAGATACGCAGTATTTT. It codes for CASSLGSAGTDTQYF.

The rearrangement links TRBV19 to TRBJ2-2; no definite D call. V was shortened by 6 bases and J by 0 bases, with 8 bases between the two germline ends. The germline CDR1 and CDR2 sequences are LNHDA and SQIVND (reference sequence). The CDR3 is made up of 14 amino acids. CDR3 sequence: CASRPASNTGELFF. DNA of the CDR3: TGTGCCAGTAGACCAGCCTCGAACACCGGGGAGCTGTTTTTT. The full variable domain, rest sourced from reference TRBV19 and TRBJ2-2, is DGGITQSPKYLFRKEGQNVTLSCEQNLNHDAMYWYRQDPGQGLRLIYYSQIVNDFQKGDIAEGYSVSREKKESFPLTVTSAQKNPTAFYLCASRPASNTGELFFGEGSRLTVL.